These 30 T cell receptor beta chains share one sample of origin, sequenced in a study of CD8+CD57+ T cells in acquired aplastic anemia. Both TCR beta VDJ combination and CDR3 sequence profiling were carried out. Genomic DNA was the template for this profiling. TCRdb processed the reads anew with MiXCR; each CDR3 protein has one entry. The table includes about 470,000 distinct CDR3 sequences, under 40% detected once. The sequenced patients had an expansion of CD8+CD57+ cells seen by flow cytometry. Material: sorted CD4+, CD8+, or CD8+CD57+ T cells (not recorded which) from PBMCs. The receptors were sampled from a human donor with aplastic anemia.

A note on this clonotype: The missing conserved phenylalanine or tryptophan at the end of this CDR3 makes a read error likely. J is TRBJ2-1 and V is TRBV2; 9 nucleotides align to TRBD2. Per germline, CDR1 SNHLY and CDR2 FYNNEI. The CDR3 sequence is 16 residues long. The J segment lost 4 bases and the V segment lost 7 bases, leaving 11 bases of the junction unmatched. CDR3 nucleotide sequence: TGTGCCAGCACCCCTTTCCTGGCGGGGGGGTACAATGAGCAGTTCCTC. It is translated as CASTPFLAGGYNEQFL.

This chain links TRBV15 with TRBJ2-7; either TRBD1 or TRBD2 may fit D (5 bases each). The ends were cut back, 4 bases at V and 4 bases at J, with 14 bases in the middle. Germline values: CDR1 LNHNV, CDR2 YYDKDF (reference sequence). The CDR3 runs to 14 residues. CDR3 sequence: CATSMGRKGYEQYF. The DNA of the CDR3 is TGTGCCACCAGCATGGGACGGAAGGGTTACGAGCAGTACTTC.

A word on this clonotype: The CDR3 end shows no conserved phenylalanine or tryptophan, and so a read error is likely. J is TRBJ2-6 and V is TRBV25-1; D perhaps matches TRBD1 (6 bases). The CDR3 has 16 amino acids. Germline values: CDR1 MGHDK, CDR2 SYGVNS. CDR3 region: CASRLQGATGANVLTY. The CDR3 DNA follows: TGCGCCAGCAGGCTACAGGGTGCTACTGGGGCCAACGTCCTGACTTAC.

This clonotype was seen a handful of times. Germline and junction disagree at one end, which may indicate a read error. The J gene is TRBJ2-7, the V gene TRBV24-1, with TRBD2 matching 14 bases. Germline V gene data show CDR1 as KGHDR and CDR2 as SFDVKD. This CDR3 contains 15 residues. In DNA form, the CDR3 reads TGTGCCAGCAGTGGGACTAGCGGGAGCTCCTACGAGCAGTACTTC. It is translated as CASSGTSGSSYEQYF.

The CDR3 protein is CASSTGTDSNTGELFF. The CDR3 DNA follows: TGCGCCAGCAGCACCGGGACAGATTCGAACACCGGGGAGCTGTTTTTT. The genes are TRBV5-1 and TRBJ2-2; 7 nucleotides agree with TRBD1. Germline CDR1 SGHRS, CDR2 YFSETQ. The CDR3 is 16 amino acids. The ends lost 4 bases at V and 0 bases at J; junction bases unmatched: 6.

This clonotype has ten or more counts. The chain couples TRBV19 to TRBJ2-3, with D hard to call. The CDR3 is made up of 14 amino acids. V dropped 5 bases and J dropped 2 bases, with 11 bases sitting between them. Germline V CDR1 and CDR2: LNHDA, SQIVND (reference sequence). The CDR3 bases are TGTGCCAGTAGTTCGAGACCATCCACAGATACGCAGTATTTT. This encodes CASSSRPSTDTQYF.

This clonotype came up a few times. This chain uses TRBV14 with TRBJ2-1; TRBD2 aligns across 7 bases. The CDR3 runs 20 residues. Germline-derived CDR1 and CDR2 are SGHDN and FVKESK. V shed 0 bases, J shed 0 bases, and the junction held 14 bases outside the gene matches. This chain's CDR3 is CASSQDGRGLAESSYNEQFF. In DNA form, the CDR3 reads TGTGCCAGCAGCCAAGATGGTCGGGGCCTAGCGGAAAGCTCCTACAATGAGCAGTTCTTC.

This clonotype was counted between two and nine times. The genes are TRBV9 and TRBJ2-3; 10 bases agree with TRBD2. Germline CDR1 SGDLS, CDR2 YYNGEE. Trimming at V came to 0 bases and at J to 5 bases, leaving 6 bases not matched to a gene. This CDR3 is built from 16 residues. The CDR3 nucleotides are TGTGCCAGCAGCGTAGATCTAGCGGGGGTTTTAGATACGCAGTATTTT. It is translated as CASSVDLAGVLDTQYF.

This clonotype was counted a few times. The V call is TRBV5-1, the J call TRBJ2-2; D gene unclear. The V gene's germline CDR1 is SGHRS and CDR2 YFSETQ. The CDR3 is 13 residues long. V lost 5 bases and J lost 1, with 6 bases in between. This CDR3 reads CASRAVNTGELFF. Written as DNA, the CDR3 is TGCGCCAGCAGGGCCGTGAACACCGGGGAGCTGTTTTTT.

Ten or more counts support this clonotype. The V and J genes are TRBV10-3 and TRBJ2-7; 10 nucleotides line up with TRBD1. Per the germline V gene, CDR1 is ENHRY and CDR2 is SYGVKD. CDR3 length equals 15 residues. Unmatched junction bases numbered 11, after V lost 7 bases and J lost 5 bases. The CDR3: CAITLTTGTGDEQYF. The CDR3 nucleotides read TGTGCCATCACTCTTACTACCGGGACAGGGGACGAGCAGTACTTC.

This clonotype was observed at least ten times. This chain links TRBV12-3 or TRBV12-4 with TRBJ1-2; D not certain. Trimming removed 6 bases at V and 4 bases at J, with 6 bases between. The CDR3 extends over 11 amino acids. The CDR3 spells CASSFRYGYTF. CDR3 nucleotide sequence: TGTGCCAGCAGCTTTCGCTATGGCTACACCTTC.

V and J are TRBV25-1 and TRBJ1-6; tentatively, D is TRBD1 (5 bases). The V gene's germline CDR1 is MGHDK and CDR2 SYGVNS. Trimming left V 6 bases short and J 10 bases short, with 19 bases between. The CDR3 is made up of 15 amino acids. This chain's CDR3 is CASSHRPGWGSPLHF. The DNA for the CDR3 is TGTGCCAGCAGCCACAGACCCGGGTGGGGGTCACCCCTCCACTTT.

Only a few counts were recorded for this clonotype. The CDR3 spells CASSSRTSGNRYEQYF. For the CDR3, the DNA is TGTGCCAGCAGTTCACGGACTAGCGGGAACCGCTACGAGCAGTACTTC. The chain employs TRBV6-5 and TRBJ2-7, with 12 bases that match TRBD2. Germline trimming cut 4 bases from V and 3 bases from J; bases unmatched to any gene: 7. This CDR3 comprises 16 residues. Germline V gives CDR1 MNHEY, CDR2 SVGAGI.

This clonotype has just a few counts. The rearrangement uses TRBV10-3 and TRBJ2-5; 8 bases fit TRBD2. The J segment lost 4 bases and the V segment lost 10 bases, leaving 5 bases of the junction unmatched. Germline V gene sequence: CDR1 ENHRY, CDR2 SYGVKD. This CDR3 comprises 12 residues. DNA of the CDR3: TGTGCCAGCGGGGGGCCGGGAGAGACCCAGTACTTC. Its protein is CASGGPGETQYF.

This clonotype was counted many times. The chain employs TRBV7-2 and TRBJ2-7, with a tentative D call TRBD2 (6 bases). V lost 5 bases and J lost 2, with 13 bases in between. Germline V gene sequence: CDR1 SGHTA, CDR2 FQGNSA. The CDR3 is 14 residues long. Here the CDR3 DNA reads TGTGCCAGCAGCATGGGGGGTTCCCCCTACGAGCAGTACTTC. Translating it yields CASSMGGSPYEQYF.

As DNA, the CDR3 is TGTGCCACCAGTGATGGGACTAGCGGGAATATAGATACGCAGTATTTT. Residues: CATSDGTSGNIDTQYF. The rearrangement links TRBV24-1 to TRBJ2-3, with 13 bases matching TRBD2. Germline CDR1 is KGHDR and CDR2 is SFDVKD. This CDR3 has 16 amino acids. The ends lost 3 bases at V and 5 bases at J; junction bases unmatched: 4.

This clonotype came up many times. J is TRBJ2-2 and V is TRBV25-1; D gene ambiguous. Germline CDR1 reads MGHDK; CDR2 reads SYGVNS. The length of the CDR3 is 13 residues. The germline V and J ends were trimmed by 4 bases and 5 bases, with 8 bases remaining between them. The chain's CDR3 is CASSARETGELFF. For the CDR3, the DNA is TGTGCCAGCAGTGCCAGAGAAACCGGGGAGCTGTTTTTT.

The genes are TRBV30 and TRBJ1-6; maybe TRBD1 (5 bases). V was pared by 0 bases and J by 2 bases, with 8 bases between. This CDR3 spans 15 amino acids. Germline CDR1 is GTSNPN and CDR2 is SVGIG (reference sequence). CDR3 residues: CAWSVARAYNSPLHF. The CDR3 nucleotides are TGTGCCTGGAGTGTAGCCAGGGCCTATAATTCACCCCTCCACTTT.

The sample holds a few counts of this clonotype. The V gene is TRBV7-6, the J gene TRBJ1-2, with D possibly TRBD1 on 5 matching bases. The ends were cut back, 4 bases at V and 7 bases at J, with 16 bases in the middle. The CDR3 is made up of 14 amino acids. The germline V gene has CDR1 SGHVS and CDR2 FNYEAQ. The CDR3 sequence: CASSSGTEASGYTF. The CDR3 DNA follows: TGTGCCAGCAGCTCTGGGACCGAGGCATCTGGCTACACCTTC.

A word on this clonotype: Since a much larger clone is just one base distant, this may be a read error. V and J are TRBV2 and TRBJ2-5; 7 nucleotides align to TRBD2. The length of the CDR3 is 12 residues. Trimming cost V 0 bases and J 9 bases; bases outside gene matches: 1. From germline, CDR1 is SNHLY and CDR2 FYNNEI. The CDR3 coding sequence is TGTGCCAGCAGTGAAGCCCGGGAGGCCCAGTACTTC. It encodes CASSEAREAQYF.

In this sample, this clonotype turned up many times. The chain carries TRBV5-3 and TRBJ2-7, with D possibly matching TRBD2 (6 bases). TRBV5-3 is an ORF; its function is uncertain. Between the trimmed V and J ends, which lost 9 bases and 4 bases, there was a span of 14 bases. The CDR3 is 12 amino acids. For the CDR3, the DNA is TGTGCCACGAATGAGGGAGGTTACGAGCAGTACTTC. Encoded protein: CATNEGGYEQYF.

By frequency in the sample, this clonotype is large. This chain links TRBV24-1 with TRBJ1-2; D might be TRBD1 (6 bases). V was shortened by 5 bases and J by 4 bases, with 13 bases between the two germline ends. This CDR3 spans 14 amino acids. Germline CDR1 reads KGHDR; CDR2 reads SFDVKD. The CDR3 bases are TGTGCCACCAGTGTTGGTTCGGACAGCTATGGCTACACCTTC. It encodes CATSVGSDSYGYTF.

This clonotype was recorded many times. The V call is TRBV25-1, the J call TRBJ2-5; a weak D match, TRBD2 (6 bases). Trimming left V 5 bases short and J 4 bases short, with 17 bases between. Germline V gives CDR1 MGHDK, CDR2 SYGVNS. This CDR3 comprises 15 residues. The CDR3 here is CASSSGWEAVETQYF. DNA for the CDR3: TGTGCCAGCAGTTCCGGTTGGGAGGCGGTAGAGACCCAGTACTTC.

This sequence joins TRBV11-2 and TRBJ2-3; D call uncertain. The CDR3 is made up of 15 amino acids. The germline V and J ends were trimmed by 2 bases and 3 bases, with 12 bases remaining between them. Germline assignment: CDR1 SGHAT and CDR2 FQNNGV. The CDR3 sequence is CASSLMAVPTDTQYF. CDR3 nucleotides: TGTGCCAGCAGCTTAATGGCAGTTCCTACAGATACGCAGTATTTT.

This clonotype has a count of ten or more. The V gene is TRBV7-2, the J gene TRBJ1-2; D not resolved. CDR1 and CDR2 from the germline V gene are SGHTA and FQGNSA. The V end was cut by 5 bases, the J end by 8 bases, with 21 bases between. The CDR3 loop spans 15 amino acids. Written as DNA, the CDR3 is TGTGCCAGCAGCACACCCCGCATTCTCGGGAGCGGCTACACCTTC. Translated: CASSTPRILGSGYTF.

The genes are TRBV5-1 and TRBJ2-3, with D uncertain. Deletions cut 7 bases from V and 0 bases from J, with 15 bases between. CDR1 and CDR2 (germline): SGHRS, YFSETQ. The length of the CDR3 is 15 residues. The CDR3 spells CASRLTTPSTDTQYF. CDR3 sequence (DNA): TGCGCCAGCCGCCTGACCACGCCTAGCACAGATACGCAGTATTTT.

The chain is built from TRBV10-1 and TRBJ2-4; 9 bases align to TRBD2. In germline, CDR1 is WNHNN, CDR2 SYGVQD (reference sequence). This CDR3 has 14 residues. V shed 8 bases and J 5 bases; nucleotides not matched to a gene: 7. The CDR3 sequence is CASRRGGVQNIQYF. The CDR3 region has the DNA TGCGCCAGCCGTCGCGGGGGGGTCCAAAACATTCAGTACTTC.

This clonotype has a handful of counts. One junction end does not reproduce the germline sequence, and a read error may be involved. The genes are TRBV10-3 and TRBJ2-1; 9 bases map to TRBD2. There are 16 residues in the CDR3. Germline-derived CDR1 and CDR2 are ENHRY and SYGVKD. CDR3 nucleotides: TGTGCCAGCAGTCTTCGGGTGCTAGCGGGGACTCATGAGCAGTTCTTC. Protein product: CASSLRVLAGTHEQFF.

Regarding this clonotype: Possible read error: a much larger clone is one base away. This CDR3 fails to terminate in the conserved phenylalanine or tryptophan, so it likely reflects a read error. The genes are TRBV10-2 and TRBJ2-2; D not certain. V was trimmed by 5 bases and J by 6 bases, leaving 4 bases between them. CDR1 and CDR2 from the germline V gene are WSHSY and SAAADI. The CDR3 consists of 11 residues. The chain's CDR3 is CASSTSGELFS. The CDR3 DNA reads as TGCGCCAGCAGTACCTCCGGGGAGCTGTTTTCT.

This clonotype has at least ten counts. V and J are TRBV5-6 and TRBJ1-2, with D perhaps TRBD1 (5 bases). The CDR3 length is 15 residues. V was clipped by 1 base and J by 3 bases, with 13 bases between them. Germline CDR1 reads SGHDT; CDR2 reads YYEEEE. The CDR3 DNA reads as TGTGCCAGCAGCTTGTCAGGGATGCACGACTATGGCTACACCTTC. Translation: CASSLSGMHDYGYTF. The complete variable domain, with remaining parts taken from reference TRBV5-6 and TRBJ1-2, reads DAGVTQSPTHLIKTRGQQVTLRCSPKSGHDTVSWYQQALGQGPQFIFQYYEEEERQRGNFPDRFSGHQFPNYSSELNVNALLLGDSALYLCASSLSGMHDYGYTFGSGTRLTVV.